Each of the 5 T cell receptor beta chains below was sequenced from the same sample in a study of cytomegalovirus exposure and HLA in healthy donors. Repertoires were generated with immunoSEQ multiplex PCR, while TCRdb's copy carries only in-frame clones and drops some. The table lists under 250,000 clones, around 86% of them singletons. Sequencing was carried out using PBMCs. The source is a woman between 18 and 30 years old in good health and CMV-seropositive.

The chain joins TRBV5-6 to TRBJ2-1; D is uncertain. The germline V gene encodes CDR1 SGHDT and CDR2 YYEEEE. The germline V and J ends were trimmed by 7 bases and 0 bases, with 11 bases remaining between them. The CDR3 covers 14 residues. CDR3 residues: CASLGGSSYNEQFF. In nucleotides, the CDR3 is TGTGCCAGCCTCGGCGGTTCCTCCTACAATGAGCAGTTCTTC.

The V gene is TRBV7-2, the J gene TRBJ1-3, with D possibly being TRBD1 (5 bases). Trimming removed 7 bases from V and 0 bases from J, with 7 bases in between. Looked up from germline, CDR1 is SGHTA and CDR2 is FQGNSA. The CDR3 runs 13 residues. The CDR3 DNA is TGTGCCAGCACGACAGCCTCTGGAAACACCATATATTTT. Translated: CASTTASGNTIYF.

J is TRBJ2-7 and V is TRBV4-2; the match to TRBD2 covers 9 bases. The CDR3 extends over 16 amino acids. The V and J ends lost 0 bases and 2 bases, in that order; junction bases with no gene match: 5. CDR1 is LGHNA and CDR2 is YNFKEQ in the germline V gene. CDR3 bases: TGTGCCAGCAGCCAAGAGATGACTAGCGGAACCTACGAGCAGTACTTC. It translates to CASSQEMTSGTYEQYF.

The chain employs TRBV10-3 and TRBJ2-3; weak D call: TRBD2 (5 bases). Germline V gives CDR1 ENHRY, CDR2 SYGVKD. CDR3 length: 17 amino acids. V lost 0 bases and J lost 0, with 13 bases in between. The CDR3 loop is CAISESEVLGSTDTQYF. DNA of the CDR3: TGTGCCATCAGTGAGTCGGAGGTCTTAGGGAGCACAGATACGCAGTATTTT.

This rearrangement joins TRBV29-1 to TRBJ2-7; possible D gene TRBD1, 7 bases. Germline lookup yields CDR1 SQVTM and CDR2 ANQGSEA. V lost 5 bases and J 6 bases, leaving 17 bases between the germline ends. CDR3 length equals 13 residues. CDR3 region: CSVFDREVGEQYF. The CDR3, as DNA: TGCAGCGTTTTCGACAGGGAGGTCGGCGAGCAGTACTTC.